This note documents a single T cell receptor beta chain sequence. TCRdb analysed the 5' RACE reads with MiXCR anew, one entry per CDR3 protein. There are 430,000 or so distinct CDR3 sequences in the sample; roughly 23% occur only once, and approximately 12% lies in the top ten. This record comes from a study of T-cell memory formation after mild COVID-19. Germline CDR1 and CDR2: MNHEY and SMNVEV (reference sequence). This CDR3 region has 17 residues. Trimming took 6 bases from V and 2 from J; bases not matched to a gene: 14. The chain links TRBV27 to TRBJ2-3; 7 bases match TRBD2. Specimen: PBMCs or a T cell subset sorted from them (not recorded which). The receptor was isolated from an adult woman who had mild COVID-19 (a few samples of this study predate the infection). Cell type and time point are not known. The CDR3 region has the DNA TGTGCCAGCAGGCCGCGGGAGAACCGGATTTTCACAGATACGCAGTATTTT. Amino acids: CASRPRENRIFTDTQYF.